Included here is one TCR beta chain sequence, with context. This receptor's antigen is unknown. One base away there is no much larger clone; base qualities are not given. These data are taken from a study of blood T cell repertoires in COVID-19 (dated by TCRdb to the early 2020s). In the study overall: ImmuneRACE Cohort 3 recovered participants were defined by two consecutive negative NP/OP PCR tests, healthcare professional clearance, or symptom resolution. Samples from collaborators originated in the United States, Italy and Spain and spanned both the acute and convalescent phases of COVID-19. The prospective study material was composed of cDNA or gDNA derived from T cells, B-cell-depleted T cells, or PBMCs. The dataset comprised deeply sampled blood TCRbeta repertoires from subjects exposed to, actively infected with, or recovered from COVID-19. A freely available public database, intended as a resource for researchers studying the immune response to SARS-CoV-2, is where the repertoires were released. Samples were obtained from the ongoing ImmuneRACE study (first 160 participants) and from about 1,300 subjects provided by 6 global collaborators. The sample metadata nearly always contained a de-identified subject ID, COVID-19 status, age in years and sex. Where available, HLA class I and class II types were taken from metadata supplied by the sample provider and were not determined by assay-based typing. The paper as a whole reports these results and caveats: The amount of clinical and demographic metadata varied by source and participant and was provided uncurated.

Enrolling through a virtual design, the prospective study's participants ranged in age from roughly 18 to 90 years and lived across roughly 24 United States geographic areas. Cohort assignment in the prospective study relied on participant-reported clinical history from a screening survey and a study questionnaire. In the prospective study, mobile phlebotomists collected whole blood, serum and a nasopharyngeal or oropharyngeal swab from each participant. Participants in the prospective study had the option to provide additional blood draws and questionnaires over a 2-month period. Before DNA extraction, blood samples from the prospective study were shipped at room temperature or frozen. CDR1 and CDR2 were assigned from the germline V gene as LGHNA and YSLEER. The trim is 1 base for V and 0 bases for J, with a gap of 8 bases between the germline ends. The CDR3 measures 15 amino acids from cysteine to phenylalanine. The DNA shown is the 45-base CDR3, in frame from base 1.

TCRbeta CDR3 regions were amplified from genomic DNA using the immunoSEQ Assay, a bias-controlled multiplex PCR. The original pipeline was this. Nucleated cell counts per sample were estimated from amplification of reference gene primers within the assay. To quantify the absolute abundance of each unique TCRbeta CDR3 rearrangement, sequence reads were collapsed and filtered. For each sample, productive Simpson clonality was calculated as the square root of Simpson's diversity index across productive rearrangements. Not all clones reach the TCRdb copy of this immuneACCESS table, which keeps in-frame sequences only. Checked studies attribute under half of the gap to unresolved V genes and leave the rest unexplained. V and J calls and clone size are those listed in that table; D and trimming were worked out from the DNA. Here the sample has 120,000 to 150,000 clones; around 82% occur a single time. Of the sample, roughly 3.9% falls within the top ten clones.

The rearranged chain carries TRBV4-3 and TRBJ2-3; the D gene is perhaps TRBD1, from 6 matching bases. The sample taken for sequencing was PBMCs or T cells enriched from blood (not recorded which). The TCR originated in a man in his fifties or sixties in a cohort exposed to, infected with or recovered from COVID-19 (not recorded which). The nucleotide sequence is TGCGCCAGCAGCCAAGGGACAGCAAGCACAGATACGCAGTATTTT. Its amino acids are CASSQGTASTDTQYF.